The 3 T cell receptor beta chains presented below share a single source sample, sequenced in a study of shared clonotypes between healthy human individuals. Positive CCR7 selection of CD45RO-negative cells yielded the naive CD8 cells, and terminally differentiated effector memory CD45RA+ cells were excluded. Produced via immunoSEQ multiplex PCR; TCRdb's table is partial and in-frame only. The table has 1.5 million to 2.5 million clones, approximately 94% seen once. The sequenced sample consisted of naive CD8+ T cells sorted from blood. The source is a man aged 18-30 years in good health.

CDR3 coding DNA: TGTGCCAGCAGTTACCCGACACTCGGAGAGAACACTGAAGCTTTCTTT. It translates to CASSYPTLGENTEAFF. The rearrangement links TRBV6-6 to TRBJ1-1; D is uncertain. This CDR3 is built from 16 residues. In germline, CDR1 is MNHNY, CDR2 SVGAGI (reference sequence). V was shortened by 2 bases and J by 1 base, with 14 bases between the two germline ends.

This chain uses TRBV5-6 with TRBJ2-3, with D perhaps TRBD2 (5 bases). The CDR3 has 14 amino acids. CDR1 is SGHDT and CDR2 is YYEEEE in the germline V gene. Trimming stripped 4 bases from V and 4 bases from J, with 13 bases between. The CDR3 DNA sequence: TGTGCCAGCAGCGTGAATGAGGGTGCAGATACGCAGTATTTT. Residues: CASSVNEGADTQYF.

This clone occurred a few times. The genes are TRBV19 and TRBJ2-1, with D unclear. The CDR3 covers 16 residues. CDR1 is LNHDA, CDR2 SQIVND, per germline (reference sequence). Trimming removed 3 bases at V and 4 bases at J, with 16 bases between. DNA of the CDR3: TGTGCCAGTAGTATGGGTGGGAACCCCCTATACAATGAGCAGTTCTTC. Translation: CASSMGGNPLYNEQFF.